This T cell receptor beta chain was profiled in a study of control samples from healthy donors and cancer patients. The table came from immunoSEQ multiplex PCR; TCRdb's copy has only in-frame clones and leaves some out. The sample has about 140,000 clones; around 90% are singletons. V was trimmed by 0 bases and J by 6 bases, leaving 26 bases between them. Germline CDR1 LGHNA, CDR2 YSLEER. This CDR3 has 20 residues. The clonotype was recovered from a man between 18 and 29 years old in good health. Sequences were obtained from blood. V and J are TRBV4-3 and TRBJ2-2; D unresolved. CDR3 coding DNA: TGCGCCAGCAGCCAAGATTATACCCTTCGATCCGACCCCGGAGCCGGGGAGCTGTTTTTT. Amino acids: CASSQDYTLRSDPGAGELFF.